Each of the 20 T cell receptor beta chains below was sequenced from the same sample in a study of T cells in Graves' hyperthyroidism and ophthalmopathy. The investigators amplified TCR beta CDR3 regions from RNA transcripts. During a first-round RT-PCR of the TCR CDR3, the HTBI primer set was used. TCRdb reprocessed the multiplex PCR reads via MiXCR and lists one record per CDR3 protein. This sample has about 480,000 distinct CDR3 sequences, with approximately 23% found just once. Sequences were obtained from blood. The receptors originated from a woman aged 65 to 85 with Graves' ophthalmopathy.

This clonotype occurred many times. The chain carries TRBV2 and TRBJ2-1; 7 bases fit TRBD2. J gave up 7 bases and V 7 bases, and 13 bases lay outside the gene matches. CDR1 is SNHLY and CDR2 is FYNNEI in the germline V gene. The CDR3 is made up of 15 amino acids. CDR3 bases: TGTGCCAGCACTAGGGTGGGGCGGGAGAGGAATGAGCAGTTCTTC. Amino acid sequence: CASTRVGRERNEQFF.

V usage is TRBV7-3 and J usage is TRBJ2-2, with no clear D. V dropped 5 bases and J dropped 4 bases, with 8 bases sitting between them. This CDR3 has 13 amino acids. Germline CDR1 SGHTA, CDR2 FQGTGA. The DNA of the CDR3 is TGTGCCAGCAGCCTCCATAGCACCGGGGAGCTGTTTTTT. Its translation: CASSLHSTGELFF.

As to this clonotype: It is likely a read error, because the conserved phenylalanine at the end of the CDR3 is missing. The chain recombines TRBV5-5 with TRBJ1-2, with D unresolved. This CDR3 is 13 amino acids long. Germline CDR1 reads SGHKS; CDR2 reads YYEKEE (reference sequence). In nucleotides, the CDR3 is TGTGCCAGCAGTTTGGCGGATCTCTATGGCTACACCTCC. Protein product: CASSLADLYGYTS.

In its sample, this clonotype was seen many times. The V gene is TRBV6-2 or TRBV6-3, the J gene TRBJ1-1; a weak D match, TRBD1 (6 bases). V was shortened by 6 bases and J by 1 base, with 12 bases between the two germline ends. The CDR3 sequence is 14 residues long. CDR1 MNHEY and CDR2 SVGEGT come from the germline V gene. The CDR3, as DNA: TGTGCCAGCAGACCTGACAGGCCGAACACTGAAGCTTTCTTT. It yields the protein CASRPDRPNTEAFF.

The chain joins TRBV20-1 to TRBJ2-3; the D gene could be TRBD1 or TRBD2 (5 bases each). From germline, CDR1 is DFQATT and CDR2 SNEGSKA (reference sequence). The CDR3 extends over 14 amino acids. The V end lost 2 bases, the J end lost 1 base, and 10 bases lay between the germline ends. CDR3 amino acids: CSARSGTGTDTQYF. Written as DNA, the CDR3 is TGCAGTGCTAGAAGTGGGACCGGCACAGATACGCAGTATTTT.

The chain couples TRBV9 to TRBJ2-2; the match to TRBD2 covers 14 bases. The ends lost 4 bases at V and 6 bases at J; junction bases unmatched: 8. This CDR3 comprises 17 residues. The germline CDR1 and CDR2 sequences are SGDLS and YYNGEE. Here the CDR3 reads CASSRGLAGVGPGELFF. CDR3 DNA sequence: TGTGCCAGCAGCAGGGGACTAGCGGGAGTTGGGCCCGGGGAGCTGTTTTTT.

The V and J genes are TRBV27 and TRBJ2-7, with 7 bases fitting TRBD2. The length of the CDR3 is 13 residues. From germline, CDR1 is MNHEY and CDR2 SMNVEV (reference sequence). Trimming took 4 bases from V and 6 from J; bases not matched to a gene: 6. Here the CDR3 DNA reads TGTGCCAGCAGTTGGACTAGGTCCGGCGAGCAGTACTTC. Protein product: CASSWTRSGEQYF.

This clonotype has at least ten counts. The chain combines TRBV7-2 with TRBJ2-7, with a weak D call TRBD2 (6 bases). Trimming cost V 0 bases and J 0 bases, with 12 bases left between them. This CDR3 comprises 16 residues. Germline CDR1 is SGHTA and CDR2 is FQGNSA. CDR3 DNA sequence: TGTGCCAGCAGCTTAGCAGGTCAGGGAGGCTCCTACGAGCAGTACTTC. Protein sequence: CASSLAGQGGSYEQYF.

The chain joins TRBV3-1 to TRBJ2-4; possibly TRBD1 for D (6 bases). The V end was cut by 2 bases, the J end by 11 bases, with 10 bases between. The CDR3 loop spans 12 amino acids. In germline, CDR1 is LGHDT, CDR2 YNNKEL (reference sequence). CDR3 residues: CASSQTGSFQYF. In DNA form, the CDR3 reads TGTGCCAGCAGCCAAACAGGGTCGTTTCAGTACTTC.

This clonotype was counted only a few times. One end of the junction varies from germline; a read error may be responsible. The chain links TRBV6-1 to TRBJ2-5; a possible D gene is TRBD2 (6 bases). The length of the CDR3 is 12 residues. CDR1 and CDR2 from the germline V gene are MNHNS and SASEGT. This CDR3 reads CASSPAVGGEDF. CDR3 sequence (DNA): TGTGCCAGCAGCCCCGCCGTAGGCGGGGAGGACTTC.

In its sample, this clonotype was seen once. J is TRBJ1-2 and V is TRBV10-1, with a weak D call TRBD1 (5 bases). Trimming took off 2 bases at V and 8 bases at J, with 12 bases between the two ends. Germline lookup yields CDR1 WNHNN and CDR2 SYGVQD (reference sequence). CDR3 length: 13 residues. The CDR3 DNA sequence: TGCGCCAGCAGTGAGGACAGCCATCGGGGCTACACCTTC. Protein product: CASSEDSHRGYTF.

The table lists this clonotype with a few counts. CDR3 sequence (DNA): TGCAGTGCTGACCGCGGGATTACAGATACGCAGTATTTT. Amino acid sequence: CSADRGITDTQYF. V and J are TRBV20-1 and TRBJ2-3; D is perhaps TRBD2 (6 bases). The CDR3 contains 13 residues. Trimming left V 5 bases short and J 3 bases short, with 12 bases between. CDR1 and CDR2 from the germline V gene are DFQATT and SNEGSKA (reference sequence).

This clonotype was seen just once. The chain carries TRBV20-1 and TRBJ1-2; D is possibly TRBD1 (6 bases). Germline loops: CDR1 DFQATT, CDR2 SNEGSKA (reference sequence). V dropped 2 bases and J dropped 4 bases, with 14 bases sitting between them. This CDR3 has 14 residues. CDR3 sequence (DNA): TGCAGTGCTAGACCCGGGACACCTCCCTATGGCTACACCTTC. It is translated as CSARPGTPPYGYTF.

In its sample, this clonotype was seen many times. The V gene is TRBV28, the J gene TRBJ2-7; D is unresolved. Germline CDR1 is MDHEN and CDR2 is SYDVKM. The CDR3 totals 13 residues. V dropped 3 bases and J dropped 5 bases, with 11 bases sitting between them. The CDR3 bases are TGTGCCAGCAGTTTGGCACAAATCCACGAGCAGTACTTC. Its translation: CASSLAQIHEQYF.

This chain links TRBV20-1 with TRBJ1-1; the D is unclear. CDR1 is DFQATT, CDR2 SNEGSKA, per germline (reference sequence). The CDR3 spans 15 residues. V was pared by 5 bases and J by 0 bases, with 16 bases between. The CDR3 region has the DNA TGCAGTGCTGTGAGAACGCGGGCCATGAACACTGAAGCTTTCTTT. Amino acids: CSAVRTRAMNTEAFF.

This clonotype has a handful of counts. The chain couples TRBV29-1 to TRBJ1-1, with D unclear. The V and J ends lost 0 bases and 5 bases respectively, with 13 bases between them. Per germline, CDR1 SQVTM and CDR2 ANQGSEA. CDR3 length: 14 amino acids. The CDR3, as DNA: TGCAGCGTTGAAGATCACGGAGGTGGGACTGAAGCTTTCTTT. As protein: CSVEDHGGGTEAFF.

V gene TRBV5-4 combines with J gene TRBJ2-3; D is uncertain. The CDR3 spans 16 residues. Trimming took off 0 bases at V and 2 bases at J, with 13 bases between the two ends. The germline CDR1 and CDR2 sequences are SGHNT and YYREEE (reference sequence). In nucleotides, the CDR3 is TGTGCCAGCAGCTTGGCTATTGGGCAGTCCACAGATACGCAGTATTTT. Encoded protein: CASSLAIGQSTDTQYF. Full variable domain (missing parts from reference TRBV5-4 and TRBJ2-3): ETGVTQSPTHLIKTRGQQVTLRCSSQSGHNTVSWYQQALGQGPQFIFQYYREEENGRGNFPPRFSGLQFPNYSSELNVNALELDDSALYLCASSLAIGQSTDTQYFGPGTRLTVL.

This clonotype was seen at least ten times. The chain carries TRBV7-8 and TRBJ2-1, with D unclear. This CDR3 contains 13 residues. Germline V lookup: CDR1 SGHVS, CDR2 FQNEAQ. Between the trimmed V and J ends, which lost 5 bases and 5 bases, there was a span of 10 bases. In nucleotides, the CDR3 is TGTGCCAGCAGCCCCGGCTACAACAATGAGCAGTTCTTC. Translating it yields CASSPGYNNEQFF.

This clonotype was picked up a small number of times. The chain couples TRBV20-1 to TRBJ2-2; 8 bases match TRBD2. Trimming removed 6 bases from V and 7 bases from J; junction bases left unmatched: 22. CDR1 and CDR2 from the germline V gene are DFQATT and SNEGSKA (reference sequence). CDR3 length: 18 residues. In nucleotides, the CDR3 is TGCAGTGCCAACGCCGTAGGAAGAGTAGCGGGAAATGGCGGGGAGCTGTTTTTT. Amino acid sequence: CSANAVGRVAGNGGELFF.

This clonotype has more than one count but fewer than ten. The J gene is TRBJ1-2, the V gene TRBV11-2; D gene ambiguous. Germline-derived CDR1 and CDR2 are SGHAT and FQNNGV. Trimming removed 3 bases from V and 1 base from J, with 6 bases in between. There are 13 residues in the CDR3. The CDR3 reads CASSFESNYGYTF. The CDR3 DNA sequence: TGTGCCAGCAGCTTCGAAAGTAACTATGGCTACACCTTC.